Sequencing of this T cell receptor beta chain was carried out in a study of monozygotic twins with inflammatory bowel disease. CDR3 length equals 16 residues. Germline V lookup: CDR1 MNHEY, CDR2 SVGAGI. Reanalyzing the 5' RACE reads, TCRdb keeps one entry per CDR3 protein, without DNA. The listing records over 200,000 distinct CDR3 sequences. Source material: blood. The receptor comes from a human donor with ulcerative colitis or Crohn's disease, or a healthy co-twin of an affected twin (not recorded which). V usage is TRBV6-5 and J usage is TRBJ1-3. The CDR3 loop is CASSYAPEKSGNTIYF.